Included here is one T cell receptor (beta chain) sequence, with context. This entry comes from a study of cytomegalovirus exposure and HLA in healthy donors. The junction had 4 bases not matched to a gene; V was cut back by 5 bases and J by 1 base. CDR3 size: 15 residues. In germline, CDR1 is SGHKS, CDR2 YYEKEE (reference sequence). The PCR had 60 Vbeta and 13 Jbeta primers. Study processing details: Unique TCR beta chains numbered around 80 million in a later analysis, with approximately 10 million shared. Sequenced by immunoSEQ multiplex PCR; TCRdb stores in-frame clones only, minus some. The V and J calls and clone size come from that table; D and trimming were worked out from the DNA. Of approximately 190,000 clones in the sample, roughly 80% were seen once.

This clonotype was sampled from a woman aged 18-29 years in good health and CMV-seronegative. Sequenced input: PBMCs. The chain combines TRBV5-5 with TRBJ2-3; 10 bases are a match to TRBD2. The CDR3, as DNA: TGTGCCAGCAGTCCCGGGACTAGCGGCACAGATACGCAGTATTTT. Translating gives CASSPGTSGTDTQYF. The full variable domain, rest sourced from reference TRBV5-5 and TRBJ2-3, is DAGVTQSPTHLIKTRGQQVTLRCSPISGHKSVSWYQQVLGQGPQFIFQYYEKEERGRGNFPDRFSARQFPNYSSELNVNALLLGDSALYLCASSPGTSGTDTQYFGPGTRLTVL.